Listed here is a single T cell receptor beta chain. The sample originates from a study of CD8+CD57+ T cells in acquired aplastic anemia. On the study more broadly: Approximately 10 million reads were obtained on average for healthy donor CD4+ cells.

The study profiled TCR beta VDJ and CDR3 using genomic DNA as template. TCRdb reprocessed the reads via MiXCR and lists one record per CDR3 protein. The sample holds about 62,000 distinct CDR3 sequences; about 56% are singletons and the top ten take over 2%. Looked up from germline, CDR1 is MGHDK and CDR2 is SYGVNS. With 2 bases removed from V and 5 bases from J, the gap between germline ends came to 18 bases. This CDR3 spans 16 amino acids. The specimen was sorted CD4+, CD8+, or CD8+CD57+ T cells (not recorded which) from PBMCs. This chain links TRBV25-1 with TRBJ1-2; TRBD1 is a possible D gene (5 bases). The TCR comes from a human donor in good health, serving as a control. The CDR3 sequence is CASSEGGGGGFYGYTF. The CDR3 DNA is TGTGCCAGCAGTGAAGGTGGCGGGGGAGGGTTTTATGGCTACACCTTC.